The clone carrying this T cell receptor beta chain appeared a single time. Its antigen is not known. After removal of 5 bases from V and 5 bases from J, the junction contained 10 bases not matched to a gene. This CDR3 contains 15 residues. CDR1 and CDR2 (germline): MDHEN, SYDVKM. This record comes from a study of cytomegalovirus exposure and HLA in healthy donors. Notes on the study in general: V segments that were indistinguishable, TRBV6-2 and TRBV6-3 among them, were omitted from analysis.

Amplification used 60 Vbeta primers and 13 Jbeta primers. Profiled with immunoSEQ multiplex PCR; TCRdb holds only in-frame clones, not every one. This sample has 120,000 to 150,000 clones, with about three quarters found just once. The material sequenced was PBMCs. J is TRBJ2-5 and V is TRBV28, with 8 bases matching TRBD2. The receptor was derived from a man in his forties in good health and CMV-seropositive. The CDR3 DNA reads as TGTGCCAGCAGTCCCCCTCGGGGGGGGCTGGAGACCCAGTACTTC. It codes for CASSPPRGGLETQYF.